These 32 T cell receptor beta chains were all obtained from the same sample, sequenced in a study of blood T cell repertoires in COVID-19. Profiling relied on immunoSEQ multiplex PCR, and the TCRdb table lists in-frame clones only, not all of them. The repertoire includes under 350,000 clones, 89% of them detected once, and 2% to 2.5% sits in the top ten. The sequenced material came from peripheral blood. Receptors originate from a man between 45 and 60 years old with acute or convalescent COVID-19.

The chain links TRBV29-1 to TRBJ1-3; a weak D match, TRBD1 (5 bases). Germline V CDR1 and CDR2: SQVTM, ANQGSEA. V lost 8 bases to trimming and J lost 2 bases, with 10 bases between them. The CDR3 runs 12 residues. The CDR3 here is CSIREAGNTIYF. DNA for the CDR3: TGCAGCATCAGGGAGGCTGGAAACACCATATATTTT. The full variable domain, its missing parts supplied by reference TRBV29-1 and TRBJ1-3, is SAVISQKPSRDICQRGTSLTIQCQVDSQVTMMFWYRQQPGQSLTLIATANQGSEATYESGFVIDKFPISRPNLTFSTLTVSNMSPEDSSIYLCSIREAGNTIYFGEGSWLTVV.

This clone was found a few times. V usage is TRBV25-1 and J usage is TRBJ2-1, with 10 bases matching TRBD2. CDR1 and CDR2 from the germline V gene are MGHDK and SYGVNS. CDR3 length: 18 amino acids. V gave up 1 base and J gave up 1 base; unmatched junction bases: 7. CDR3 sequence: CASSEFPAGGKSYNEQFF. The CDR3 DNA reads as TGTGCCAGCAGTGAATTCCCAGCGGGGGGGAAGTCCTACAATGAGCAGTTCTTC.

This rearrangement joins TRBV20-1 to TRBJ1-6, with 7 bases identical to TRBD1. V lost 3 bases to trimming and J lost 8 bases; unmatched junction nucleotides: 4. CDR3 length equals 13 residues. Germline V lookup: CDR1 DFQATT, CDR2 SNEGSKA (reference sequence). The CDR3 reads CSASQTGDSPLHF. CDR3 DNA sequence: TGCAGTGCTAGTCAAACAGGGGATTCACCCCTCCACTTT.

The chain recombines TRBV6-1 with TRBJ2-7, with D uncertain. This CDR3 region has 14 residues. V lost 2 bases, J lost 3 bases, and 11 bases lay in between. In germline, CDR1 is MNHNS, CDR2 SASEGT. The CDR3 DNA reads TGTGCCAGCAGTGAATCCCACCTAGGCTACGAGCAGTACTTC. Translation gives CASSESHLGYEQYF.

Comments on this clone: This same CDR3 is encoded by further DNA sequences in the sample. The rearrangement uses TRBV11-2 and TRBJ2-5; TRBD1 might be the D (5 bases). The CDR3 length is 13 residues. Germline CDR1 reads SGHAT; CDR2 reads FQNNGV. The V and J ends lost 5 bases and 5 bases respectively, with 12 bases between them. CDR3 protein: CASSPRVRETQYF. In DNA, the CDR3 is TGTGCCAGCAGCCCCAGGGTACGGGAGACCCAGTACTTC.

V and J are TRBV9 and TRBJ2-3, with a weak D call TRBD2 (6 bases). CDR3 length equals 15 residues. The germline gives CDR1 SGDLS, CDR2 YYNGEE. V lost 1 base to trimming and J lost 0 bases, with 9 bases between them. In nucleotides, the CDR3 is TGTGCCAGCAGCGTATCTAGCGTTAGCACAGATACGCAGTATTTT. Its translation is CASSVSSVSTDTQYF.

This chain connects TRBV28 to TRBJ2-7; 10 bases are a match to TRBD1. With 7 bases clipped from V and 10 bases from J, the junction kept 13 bases outside the gene matches. There are 14 residues in the CDR3. Germline assignment: CDR1 MDHEN and CDR2 SYDVKM. In DNA, the CDR3 is TGTGCCAGCATGGTTCAGGGACAGGGGATAAAACAGTACTTC. Translating gives CASMVQGQGIKQYF.

This clone came up a few times. The chain's CDR3 is CASSPPPGELFF. The CDR3 DNA follows: TGTGCCAGCAGCCCTCCTCCCGGGGAGCTGTTTTTT. V gene TRBV21-1 combines with J gene TRBJ2-2; the table gives TRBD2 as D, unverified against the DNA. TRBV21-1 represents a pseudogene. This CDR3 is built from 12 residues.

The rearrangement uses TRBV12-5 and TRBJ2-3, with D unresolved. Trimming removed 10 bases at V and 6 bases at J, with 11 bases between. The CDR3 spans 11 residues. CDR1 and CDR2 (germline): LGHNT, FRNRAP. CDR3 sequence (DNA): TGTGCTACCGGCGCGGCGGATACGCAGTATTTT. Protein product: CATGAADTQYF.

Remarks on this clone: Other DNA sequences in this sample translate to the same CDR3. The chain recombines TRBV3-1 (or the pseudogene TRBV3-2) with TRBJ1-4, with unresolved D. V was clipped by 2 bases and J by 7 bases, with 11 bases between them. Germline V CDR1 and CDR2: LGHDT, YNNKEL (reference sequence). The CDR3 spans 14 residues. The CDR3 sequence: CASSQREGGEKLFF. For the CDR3, the DNA is TGTGCCAGCAGCCAAAGGGAGGGTGGTGAAAAACTGTTTTTT.

The rearrangement joins TRBV19 to TRBJ1-1; weak D call: TRBD1 (6 bases). The V gene's germline CDR1 is LNHDA and CDR2 SQIVND (reference sequence). With 7 bases removed from V and 1 base from J, the gap between germline ends came to 13 bases. CDR3 size: 14 residues. Here the CDR3 reads CASIGQGRNTEAFF. CDR3 nucleotide sequence: TGTGCCAGTATTGGTCAGGGGCGGAACACTGAAGCTTTCTTT.

This chain links TRBV5-1 with TRBJ2-2; D is perhaps TRBD2 (5 bases). Germline CDR1 is SGHRS and CDR2 is YFSETQ. CDR3 length: 14 amino acids. V shed 4 bases and J shed 1 base, with 8 bases lying between them. The CDR3 sequence: CASSLEGNTGELFF. CDR3 DNA: TGCGCCAGCAGCCTAGAGGGGAACACCGGGGAGCTGTTTTTT.

This clone occurred a few times. The V and J genes are TRBV7-9 and TRBJ2-2; 9 bases agree with TRBD1. Germline V CDR1 and CDR2: SEHNR, FQNEAQ (reference sequence). This CDR3 contains 15 residues. Trimming removed 7 bases from V and 2 bases from J; junction bases left unmatched: 5. This CDR3 reads CASKRQGDNTGELFF. CDR3 nucleotides: TGTGCCAGCAAGAGACAGGGGGATAACACCGGGGAGCTGTTTTTT.

The rearrangement links TRBV21-1 to TRBJ1-1; TRBD1 is the table's D call, not checked against the DNA. TRBV21-1 is assigned pseudogene status. The CDR3 consists of 19 residues. The CDR3 region has the DNA TGTGCCAGCAGCCCATTTACACAAGGCGATCTTCGACAGAAAGATGAAGCTTTCTTT. It translates to CASSPFTQGDLRQKDEAFF.

The V and J genes are TRBV4-1 and TRBJ1-1; D call uncertain. The ends were cut back, 7 bases at V and 6 bases at J, with 18 bases in the middle. Germline CDR1 reads MGHRA; CDR2 reads YSYEKL. The CDR3 length is 14 residues. As DNA, the CDR3 is TGCGCCAGCACAACCGCGGCGGGCTATGCTGAAGCTTTCTTT. This codes for CASTTAAGYAEAFF.

This chain uses TRBV7-2 with TRBJ2-3; 11 positions match TRBD2. V dropped 6 bases and J dropped 5; count of bases not matched to a gene: 16. Per the germline V gene, CDR1 is SGHTA and CDR2 is FQGNSA. The CDR3 totals 18 residues. Here the CDR3 reads CASSQRYSGGASGDTQYF. CDR3 sequence (DNA): TGTGCCAGCAGTCAACGGTATAGCGGGGGGGCCTCGGGAGATACGCAGTATTTT.

The J gene is TRBJ2-1, the V gene TRBV15, with 10 bases aligning to TRBD2. The CDR3 contains 15 residues. V gave up 0 bases and J gave up 14 bases; unmatched junction bases: 10. Germline V CDR1 and CDR2: LNHNV, YYDKDF (reference sequence). The CDR3 here is CATSRDLLAGVPKFF. In DNA, the CDR3 is TGTGCCACCAGCAGAGATCTGCTAGCGGGGGTTCCGAAGTTCTTC.

The rearrangement uses TRBV2 and TRBJ2-7; a weak D match, TRBD1 (5 bases). Deletions cut 2 bases from V and 1 base from J, with 9 bases between. Germline V lookup: CDR1 SNHLY, CDR2 FYNNEI. The CDR3 runs to 14 residues. CDR3 residues: CASSELGESYEQYF. CDR3 bases: TGTGCCAGCAGTGAATTAGGGGAATCCTACGAGCAGTACTTC.

The chain links TRBV5-1 to TRBJ2-2, with D possibly being TRBD2 (7 bases). The CDR3 loop spans 16 amino acids. Germline lookup yields CDR1 SGHRS and CDR2 YFSETQ. V lost 4 bases to trimming and J lost 3 bases, with 16 bases between them. CDR3: CASSPPGGGHTGELFF. The CDR3 DNA is TGCGCCAGCAGCCCCCCGGGGGGCGGACACACCGGGGAGCTGTTTTTT.

The chain joins TRBV19 to TRBJ2-5; the match to TRBD2 covers 14 bases. From germline, CDR1 is LNHDA and CDR2 SQIVND (reference sequence). Losses at the gene ends were 5 bases for V and 3 bases for J; bases not matched to a gene: 2. This CDR3 comprises 15 residues. Here the CDR3 reads CASSGLAGGEETQYF. As DNA, the CDR3 is TGTGCCAGTAGTGGACTAGCGGGGGGTGAAGAGACCCAGTACTTC.

This rearrangement joins TRBV11-2 to TRBJ1-2; 8 bases line up with TRBD1. Germline V gene sequence: CDR1 SGHAT, CDR2 FQNNGV. J gave up 7 bases and V 0 bases, and 7 bases lay outside the gene matches. The length of the CDR3 is 15 residues. The chain's CDR3 is CASSLDSAGGFGYTF. The DNA of the CDR3 is TGTGCCAGCAGCTTAGATTCGGCAGGGGGCTTTGGCTACACCTTC.

The rearrangement links TRBV11-2 to TRBJ2-2; TRBD1 might be the D (6 bases). Looked up from germline, CDR1 is SGHAT and CDR2 is FQNNGV. This CDR3 has 15 residues. V was clipped by 6 bases and J by 2 bases, with 13 bases between them. The chain's CDR3 is CASRKGQLNTGELFF. The DNA of the CDR3 is TGTGCCAGCAGGAAAGGACAGTTAAACACCGGGGAGCTGTTTTTT. The full variable domain, completed using reference TRBV11-2 and TRBJ2-2, is EAGVAQSPRYKIIEKRQSVAFWCNPISGHATLYWYQQILGQGPKLLIQFQNNGVVDDSQLPKDRFSAERLKGVDSTLKIQPAKLEDSAVYLCASRKGQLNTGELFFGEGSRLTVL.

The genes are TRBV20-1 and TRBJ2-7; 11 bases line up with TRBD1. The CDR3 has 14 amino acids. The germline V gene encodes CDR1 DFQATT and CDR2 SNEGSKA (reference sequence). Trimming took 3 bases from V and 7 from J; bases not matched to a gene: 8. In DNA form, the CDR3 reads TGCAGTGCTAGTGCCGGACAGGGGGCAGGGGAGCAGTACTTC. Amino acid sequence: CSASAGQGAGEQYF.

V usage is TRBV7-3 and J usage is TRBJ2-1; no clear D. Between the trimmed V and J ends, which lost 2 bases and 6 bases, there was a span of 8 bases. The length of the CDR3 is 13 residues. Per germline, CDR1 SGHTA and CDR2 FQGTGA. CDR3 in amino acids: CASSLAPGNEQFF. In DNA form, the CDR3 reads TGTGCCAGCAGCTTAGCCCCGGGCAATGAGCAGTTCTTC.

The J gene is TRBJ1-6, the V gene TRBV3-1 (or the pseudogene TRBV3-2); D not certain. The V end was cut by 1 base, the J end by 7 bases, with 8 bases between. The V gene's germline CDR1 is LGHDT and CDR2 YNNKEL (reference sequence). This CDR3 region has 14 residues. The CDR3 loop is CASSQAGANSPLHF. In nucleotides, the CDR3 is TGTGCCAGCAGCCAAGCGGGAGCAAATTCACCCCTCCACTTT.

The chain combines TRBV6-5 with TRBJ1-2, with D tentatively TRBD1 (5 bases). CDR1 and CDR2 (germline): MNHEY, SVGAGI. The CDR3 runs 15 residues. The V gene lost 2 bases and the J gene lost 2 bases, with 12 bases spanning the gap. The CDR3 DNA reads as TGTGCCAGCAGTTACGCTGGGGCCACAAACTATGGCTACACCTTC. As protein: CASSYAGATNYGYTF.

The genes are TRBV7-3 and TRBJ2-7; 10 bases line up with TRBD1. CDR1 and CDR2 from the germline V gene are SGHTA and FQGTGA. J gave up 5 bases and V 5 bases, and 6 bases lay outside the gene matches. CDR3 length: 14 amino acids. The CDR3 reads CASSATGTGDEQYF. The CDR3 nucleotides are TGTGCCAGCAGCGCTACCGGGACAGGGGACGAGCAGTACTTC.

The rearrangement joins TRBV7-2 to TRBJ2-5, with 8 bases lining up with TRBD2. Per germline, CDR1 SGHTA and CDR2 FQGNSA. The CDR3 has 16 amino acids. J lost 1 base, V lost 0 bases, and 4 bases had no gene match. The CDR3 spells CASSLAPTSGQETQYF. The CDR3 DNA reads TGTGCCAGCAGCTTAGCGCCAACTAGCGGCCAAGAGACCCAGTACTTC.

This chain connects TRBV11-2 to TRBJ1-5; TRBD1 agrees at 7 bases. J gave up 4 bases and V 3 bases, and 6 bases lay outside the gene matches. Germline loops: CDR1 SGHAT, CDR2 FQNNGV. CDR3 size: 15 residues. The CDR3 sequence: CASSFGTVLNQPQHF. Written as DNA, the CDR3 is TGTGCCAGCAGCTTTGGGACAGTACTAAATCAGCCCCAGCATTTT.

This rearrangement joins TRBV7-3 to TRBJ2-5; D is possibly TRBD2 (6 bases). Between the trimmed V and J ends, which lost 5 bases and 5 bases, there was a span of 12 bases. This CDR3 comprises 13 residues. CDR1 is SGHTA and CDR2 is FQGTGA in the germline V gene. The CDR3 loop is CASSLLAGETQYF. CDR3 nucleotides: TGTGCCAGCAGCCTACTAGCTGGGGAGACCCAGTACTTC.

This clone was seen ten or more times. J is TRBJ1-5 and V is TRBV6-5; TRBD1 is a possible D gene (5 bases). CDR3 size: 15 residues. Trimming took 7 bases from V and 4 from J, leaving 17 bases between them. In germline, CDR1 is MNHEY, CDR2 SVGAGI. CDR3 nucleotide sequence: TGTGCCAGCACTTCGTGGCAGGGAGGAAATCAGCCCCAGCATTTT. This encodes CASTSWQGGNQPQHF.

As concerns this clone: The same CDR3 also results from other DNA sequences found in this sample. V is TRBV7-9 and J is TRBJ2-7, with D hard to call. CDR1 SEHNR and CDR2 FQNEAQ come from the germline V gene (reference sequence). The CDR3 length is 12 residues. The germline V and J ends were trimmed by 5 bases and 0 bases, with 5 bases remaining between them. The CDR3 loop reads CASSASSYEQYF. DNA of the CDR3: TGTGCCAGCAGCGCGAGCTCCTACGAGCAGTACTTC.